Listed below are T cell receptor beta chains from one sample, sequenced in a study of T cells in Graves' hyperthyroidism and ophthalmopathy. TCRdb re-analysed the multiplex PCR reads in MiXCR, keeping a single row per CDR3 protein. This sample has some 530,000 distinct CDR3 sequences, with 22% found just once. The sequenced sample was blood. The receptors shown here come from a woman in her seventies with Graves' ophthalmopathy. Each CDR3 is given with its conserved first and last residue. D genes are given only for firm matches. Not every row has a clone size; where given, it reads once, few, many or a size class.

D: .
size: many
J: TRBJ1-4
V: TRBV6-1
DNA: TGTGCCAGCAGTTATGGTGGAGGGGATGGGGAAAAACTGTTTTTT
CDR3: CASSYGGGDGEKLFF

D: .
size: .
J: TRBJ2-3
V: TRBV20-1
DNA: TGCGTTGTAGCGACAGGCACAGATACGCAGTATTTT
CDR3: CVVATGTDTQYF

D: TRBD1
size: .
J: TRBJ1-2
V: TRBV6-1
DNA: TGTGCCAGCGGCCGAAGGCAGGGGGCCTACACCTTC
CDR3: CASGRRQGAYTF

D: .
size: many
J: TRBJ2-2
V: TRBV2
DNA: TGTGCCAGCAGGGAGGACAGGAACACCGGGGAGCTGTTTTTT
CDR3: CASREDRNTGELFF

D: .
size: many
J: TRBJ2-2
V: TRBV7-2
DNA: TGTGCCAGCAGCTTTGTTGCTAGCATTGGCGGGGAGCTGTTTTTT
CDR3: CASSFVASIGGELFF

D: TRBD1
size: .
J: TRBJ1-2
V: TRBV9
DNA: TGTGCCAGCAGCGTTTGGGACAGGATTAACTATGGCTACACCTTC
CDR3: CASSVWDRINYGYTF

D: TRBD2
size: .
J: TRBJ2-7
V: TRBV12-3/TRBV12-4
DNA: TGTGCCAGCAGTTCCAAGCGGGAGGCCTACGAGCGGTACTTC
CDR3: CASSSKREAYERYF

D: .
size: few
J: TRBJ2-1
V: TRBV19
DNA: TGTGCCAGTAGTCCCCCCCCTAGCAATGAGCAGTTCTTC
CDR3: CASSPPPSNEQFF

D: .
size: .
J: TRBJ2-7
V: TRBV18
DNA: TGTGCCAGCTCACAACTTCCCTCCTACGAGCAGTACTTC
CDR3: CASSQLPSYEQYF

D: .
size: few
J: TRBJ2-1
V: TRBV6-1
DNA: TGTGCCAGCATTTCGGGACGGACTCCTCTCTACAATGAGCAGTTCTTC
CDR3: CASISGRTPLYNEQFF

D: TRBD2
size: many
J: TRBJ2-7
V: TRBV28
DNA: TGTGCCAGCAGTTTATTGGGGGGGAGACTCAAGTCGTACGAGCAGTACTTC
CDR3: CASSLLGGRLKSYEQYF

D: .
size: many
J: TRBJ1-5
V: TRBV28
DNA: TGTGCCAGCAGTTTCTTCTCCTTAGGGCGCAATCAGCCCCAGCATTTT
CDR3: CASSFFSLGRNQPQHF

D: TRBD1
size: .
J: TRBJ2-7
V: TRBV11-2
DNA: TGTGCCAGCAGCTTAAACAGGGGCTACGAGCAGTACTTC
CDR3: CASSLNRGYEQYF

D: .
size: many
J: TRBJ2-3
V: TRBV2
DNA: TGTGCCAGCAGAGAGTCTACCAGCACAGATACGCAGTATTTT
CDR3: CASRESTSTDTQYF

D: TRBD2
size: few
J: TRBJ2-7
V: TRBV6-1
DNA: TGTGCCAGCACCCTGACTAGCGGGAGGGCTCCTCTTGAGCAGTACTTC
CDR3: CASTLTSGRAPLEQYF

D: .
size: few
J: TRBJ2-7
V: TRBV20-1
DNA: TGCAGTGCTAGGGTGGGGGCCTACGAGCAGTACTTC
CDR3: CSARVGAYEQYF

D: .
size: few
J: TRBJ2-5
V: TRBV5-6
DNA: TGTGCCAGCAGCTTGAACCCAGCAGAGACCCAGTACTTC
CDR3: CASSLNPAETQYF

D: .
size: .
J: TRBJ2-3
V: TRBV19
DNA: TGTGCCAGTAGTATGTTCGGGGCAGCCTTTCGAGATACGCAGTATTTT
CDR3: CASSMFGAAFRDTQYF

D: .
size: many
J: TRBJ2-1
V: TRBV11-2
DNA: TGTGCCAGCAGCTTAGTAAGCCCCTTCAATGAGCAGTTCTTC
CDR3: CASSLVSPFNEQFF

D: TRBD2
size: few
J: TRBJ2-5
V: TRBV7-2
DNA: TGTGCCAGCAGCCATCAATCGGCTAGCGGGCAAGAGACCCAGTACTTC
CDR3: CASSHQSASGQETQYF